The rows below give T cell receptor beta chains drawn from one sample of a study of blood T cells in healthy people across ages. TCRdb fed the 5' RACE reads into MiXCR, producing one record per CDR3 protein. The table records 1.5 million to 2 million distinct CDR3 sequences, just under 50% of them present only once. What was sequenced was blood. Every receptor here comes from a woman aged 40 to 50 in good health. Each CDR3 is given with its conserved first and last residue. A D gene is named only where the DNA matches it firmly. Size is stated for part of the rows, as once, few or many counts, or as a class when the clone is expanded.

v_gene	d_gene	j_gene	abundance	CDR3nt	CDR3aa
TRBV29-1	-	TRBJ2-7	few	TGCAGCGTTGAAGATAGGGCCAGCTACGAGCAGTACTTC	CSVEDRASYEQYF
TRBV20-1	-	TRBJ2-1	-	TGCAGTGCTATCTTCAGGAACCAAGAGACCCAGTTCTTC	CSAIFRNQETQFF
TRBV20-1	-	TRBJ2-1	-	TGCAGTGCTAGAACTCCAAGCGCCAATGAGCAGTTCTTC	CSARTPSANEQFF
TRBV15	-	TRBJ2-5	few	TGTGCCACCAGCTTCAAGGGCAGGGGACAACAAGAGACCCAGTACTTC	CATSFKGRGQQETQYF
TRBV20-1	-	TRBJ1-5	-	TGCAGTGCTGGAGCCCGGGGGGGGTTCGATCAGCCCCAGCATTTT	CSAGARGGFDQPQHF
TRBV5-1	-	TRBJ1-2	few	TGCGCCAGCAGCTTGGCTAGTTGGGGCTACACCTTC	CASSLASWGYTF
TRBV7-2	TRBD2	TRBJ2-3	few	TGTGCCAGCAGCCCAACTAGCGCGGGGGGGCACGCAGATACGCAGTATTTT	CASSPTSAGGHADTQYF
TRBV24-1	-	TRBJ2-1	-	TGTGCCACCAGTGATTCTGGGGAATACAATGAGCAGTTCTTC	CATSDSGEYNEQFF
TRBV4-1	-	TRBJ2-1	-	TGCGCCAGCAGCCAAGATCTAGAGGGACTTGAGCAGTTCTTC	CASSQDLEGLEQFF
TRBV19	TRBD2	TRBJ2-3	-	TGTGCCAGTGCTACGGGGGGGCCCCCAGATACGCAGTATTTT	CASATGGPPDTQYF
TRBV28	-	TRBJ1-2	few	TGTGCCAGCAGCAAAGACAGCTTCTATGGCTACACCTTC	CASSKDSFYGYTF
TRBV29-1	TRBD1	TRBJ2-5	-	TGCAGCGTTACGTTTGGACAGGGTCAAGAGACCCAGTACTTC	CSVTFGQGQETQYF
TRBV4-3	-	TRBJ1-2	-	TGCGCCAGCAGCCAAGAAAGGGGCCTTCCTAACTATGGCTACACCTTC	CASSQERGLPNYGYTF
TRBV6-5	TRBD2	TRBJ2-1	few	TGTGCCAGCAGTTACGGGACTAGGTGGTACAATGAGCAGTTCTTC	CASSYGTRWYNEQFF
TRBV27	-	TRBJ2-7	few	TGTGCCAGCAGCGTTTCAGGGTATGGATCCTACGAGCAGTACTTC	CASSVSGYGSYEQYF
TRBV15	-	TRBJ2-5	-	TGTGCCACCAGCAGAGATAGGGCAACCCAGTACTTC	CATSRDRATQYF